A selection of T cell receptor beta chains follows, all from one sample in a study of blood T cell repertoires in COVID-19. This table comes from immunoSEQ multiplex PCR, and its TCRdb copy is limited to in-frame clones, with some not included. Of about 320,000 clones in the sample, roughly 90% are singletons; the top ten hold 4.5% to 6.5%. The source material was PBMCs or T cells enriched from blood (not recorded which). These TCRs come from a man between 60 and 75 years old who had recovered from COVID-19. CDR3s include the opening cysteine and the closing phenylalanine or tryptophan. The order of the fields is CDR3 DNA, CDR3 protein, V gene, clone size, J gene, D gene. A D gene is named only where the DNA matches it firmly. Some rows have no size entry. The others give once, few or many, or a class for an expanded clone.

CDR3 DNA: TGTGCCAGCAGCGCACAAACTGCGCGGAAGGAGCAGTTCTTC; CDR3 protein: CASSAQTARKEQFF; V gene: TRBV13; clone size: -; J gene: TRBJ2-1; D gene: -
CDR3 DNA: TGTGCCAGCAGTGAAGAGGCAGGGGGTAGCAATCAGCCCCAGCATTTT; CDR3 protein: CASSEEAGGSNQPQHF; V gene: TRBV2; clone size: -; J gene: TRBJ1-5; D gene: TRBD1
CDR3 DNA: TGTGCCAGCAGCTACTCCCGGGGGGAAGAGACCCAGTACTTC; CDR3 protein: CASSYSRGEETQYF; V gene: TRBV5-4; clone size: -; J gene: TRBJ2-5; D gene: TRBD2
CDR3 DNA: TGTGCCAGTAGTATTTTAGCACAGGGGGACTATGGCTACACCTTC; CDR3 protein: CASSILAQGDYGYTF; V gene: TRBV19; clone size: -; J gene: TRBJ1-2; D gene: TRBD1
CDR3 DNA: TGTGCCAGCAGCGCCGAACCGCTTACTTCGGGGTTCGGCTACACCTTC; CDR3 protein: CASSAEPLTSGFGYTF; V gene: TRBV9; clone size: -; J gene: TRBJ1-2; D gene: -
CDR3 DNA: TGCGCCAGCAGTTTGGCCGGGACTGCCGGCTACGAGCAGTACTTC; CDR3 protein: CASSLAGTAGYEQYF; V gene: TRBV5-1; clone size: -; J gene: TRBJ2-7; D gene: -
CDR3 DNA: TGTGCCAGCAGCTTAGAGGGGCGAGAGACCCAGTACTTC; CDR3 protein: CASSLEGRETQYF; V gene: TRBV7-9; clone size: -; J gene: TRBJ2-5; D gene: -
CDR3 DNA: TGTGCCAGCAGTTACCACGGCAGGGTCAGTATGCCCCAGCATTTT; CDR3 protein: CASSYHGRVSMPQHF; V gene: TRBV6-2/TRBV6-3; clone size: once; J gene: TRBJ1-5; D gene: -
CDR3 DNA: TGTGCCAGTACCGCGGGACTTCCATACAATGAGCAGTTCTTC; CDR3 protein: CASTAGLPYNEQFF; V gene: TRBV19; clone size: -; J gene: TRBJ2-1; D gene: -
CDR3 DNA: TGCGCCAGCAGCTTGGGGGCCGTGAGCTCTGGAAACACCATATATTTT; CDR3 protein: CASSLGAVSSGNTIYF; V gene: TRBV5-1; clone size: -; J gene: TRBJ1-3; D gene: -
CDR3 DNA: TGTGCCAGCAGGGCAGACAGGCAGAACACTGAAGCTTTCTTT; CDR3 protein: CASRADRQNTEAFF; V gene: TRBV2; clone size: -; J gene: TRBJ1-1; D gene: -
CDR3 DNA: TGTGCCAGCATCCTCCCTCCTCGCACTGAAGCTTTCTTT; CDR3 protein: CASILPPRTEAFF; V gene: TRBV28; clone size: once; J gene: TRBJ1-1; D gene: -
CDR3 DNA: TGTGCCAGTAGTCACTGGGCACAGGGGGCATCCTACGAGCAGTACTTC; CDR3 protein: CASSHWAQGASYEQYF; V gene: TRBV19; clone size: once; J gene: TRBJ2-7; D gene: TRBD1
CDR3 DNA: TGTGCCAGCAGTTACTCACTAAGGGGGCCTAGCAATCAGCCCCAGCATTTT; CDR3 protein: CASSYSLRGPSNQPQHF; V gene: TRBV6-2/TRBV6-3; clone size: -; J gene: TRBJ1-5; D gene: TRBD1
CDR3 DNA: TGTGCCAGCAGCCTAGTAGCGGGTACAGATACGCAGTATTTT; CDR3 protein: CASSLVAGTDTQYF; V gene: TRBV5-4; clone size: -; J gene: TRBJ2-3; D gene: TRBD2
CDR3 DNA: TGCGCCAGCAGCGGGGGGACAGTAGGGAACACTGAAGCTTTCTTT; CDR3 protein: CASSGGTVGNTEAFF; V gene: TRBV5-1; clone size: -; J gene: TRBJ1-1; D gene: TRBD1
CDR3 DNA: TGCAGCGTTGAATTCTATGAGCAGTTCTTC; CDR3 protein: CSVEFYEQFF; V gene: TRBV29-1; clone size: once; J gene: TRBJ2-1; D gene: -
CDR3 DNA: TGTGCCAGCAGCCAAGGTTCAGCGGGGGGTGCAGATACGCAGTATTTT; CDR3 protein: CASSQGSAGGADTQYF; V gene: TRBV3-1/TRBV3-2; clone size: -; J gene: TRBJ2-3; D gene: TRBD2
CDR3 DNA: TGTGCCAGCAGCCGCGGTGTTGGGGGCTCCCTCTATGGCTACACCTTC; CDR3 protein: CASSRGVGGSLYGYTF; V gene: TRBV7-9; clone size: -; J gene: TRBJ1-2; D gene: -
CDR3 DNA: TGTGCCAGCACTCCCTCGGGGGGGAGGGATGAGCAGTTCTTC; CDR3 protein: CASTPSGGRDEQFF; V gene: TRBV28; clone size: -; J gene: TRBJ2-1; D gene: TRBD2
CDR3 DNA: TGTGCCAGCAGTTTACCACTAGCGGGCCTCTACAATGAGCAGTTCTTC; CDR3 protein: CASSLPLAGLYNEQFF; V gene: TRBV28; clone size: -; J gene: TRBJ2-1; D gene: TRBD2
CDR3 DNA: TGTGCCAGCAGCCCAGACTGGATCTACAATGAGCAGTTCTTC; CDR3 protein: CASSPDWIYNEQFF; V gene: TRBV7-2; clone size: -; J gene: TRBJ2-1; D gene: -
CDR3 DNA: TGTGCCAGCAGCAACCGGGGGGACATCACCGGGGAGCTGTTTTTT; CDR3 protein: CASSNRGDITGELFF; V gene: TRBV6-5; clone size: once; J gene: TRBJ2-2; D gene: -
CDR3 DNA: TGTGCCACCAGTGATTCCTCAGGGTGGGGCGGGGAGCTGTTTTTT; CDR3 protein: CATSDSSGWGGELFF; V gene: TRBV24-1; clone size: -; J gene: TRBJ2-2; D gene: -
CDR3 DNA: TGTGCCAGCAGTACCCAGGGATATAATGAAAAACTGTTTTTT; CDR3 protein: CASSTQGYNEKLFF; V gene: TRBV28; clone size: once; J gene: TRBJ1-4; D gene: -
CDR3 DNA: TGTGCCAGCAGCTTAGATGGGGGGAGCACCCAGTACTTC; CDR3 protein: CASSLDGGSTQYF; V gene: TRBV11-2; clone size: once; J gene: TRBJ2-5; D gene: -
CDR3 DNA: TGTGCCAGCAGTGAAAGGCAGGGGACTGAAAAACTGTTTTTT; CDR3 protein: CASSERQGTEKLFF; V gene: TRBV6-1; clone size: -; J gene: TRBJ1-4; D gene: -
CDR3 DNA: TGTGCCACCAGTGATCCAGGCCCCAGGGCGAACACCGGGGAGCTGTTTTTT; CDR3 protein: CATSDPGPRANTGELFF; V gene: TRBV24-1; clone size: once; J gene: TRBJ2-2; D gene: -
CDR3 DNA: TGTGCCAGCAGCTTAGAGCGCGGGAGTGTAGACAATGAGCAGTTCTTC; CDR3 protein: CASSLERGSVDNEQFF; V gene: TRBV7-2; clone size: -; J gene: TRBJ2-1; D gene: TRBD2
CDR3 DNA: TGTGCCAGCAGCTTGGGGGGAGATTACAATGAGCAGTTCTTC; CDR3 protein: CASSLGGDYNEQFF; V gene: TRBV5-5; clone size: -; J gene: TRBJ2-1; D gene: -
CDR3 DNA: TGTGCCAGCTCACCAGTCCCCGTGCCCCAGACTAACACTGAAGCTTTCTTT; CDR3 protein: CASSPVPVPQTNTEAFF; V gene: TRBV18; clone size: -; J gene: TRBJ1-1; D gene: -
CDR3 DNA: TGTGCCAGCAGCTTAGGAGTTAGCGCGCGCACCGGGGAGCTGTTTTTT; CDR3 protein: CASSLGVSARTGELFF; V gene: TRBV7-2; clone size: -; J gene: TRBJ2-2; D gene: -
CDR3 DNA: TGTGCCAGCTCAAATACAGGGCGCGCTGAAGCTTTCTTT; CDR3 protein: CASSNTGRAEAFF; V gene: TRBV28; clone size: -; J gene: TRBJ1-1; D gene: -
CDR3 DNA: TGTGCCAGCAGCCAGGGACTGGCGGGTCGGGTTGAGCAGTTCTTC; CDR3 protein: CASSQGLAGRVEQFF; V gene: TRBV3-1/TRBV3-2; clone size: -; J gene: TRBJ2-1; D gene: -
CDR3 DNA: TGTGCCAGCAGCGGGGACATTACAGATACGCAGTATTTT; CDR3 protein: CASSGDITDTQYF; V gene: TRBV2; clone size: once; J gene: TRBJ2-3; D gene: -
CDR3 DNA: TGTGCCAGCAGCTCACTTAGCAATCAGCCCCAGCATTTT; CDR3 protein: CASSSLSNQPQHF; V gene: TRBV6-6; clone size: -; J gene: TRBJ1-5; D gene: -
CDR3 DNA: TGTGCCAGCAGCCCGCCGGCACGGGGAGATACGCAGTATTTT; CDR3 protein: CASSPPARGDTQYF; V gene: TRBV5-6; clone size: -; J gene: TRBJ2-3; D gene: -